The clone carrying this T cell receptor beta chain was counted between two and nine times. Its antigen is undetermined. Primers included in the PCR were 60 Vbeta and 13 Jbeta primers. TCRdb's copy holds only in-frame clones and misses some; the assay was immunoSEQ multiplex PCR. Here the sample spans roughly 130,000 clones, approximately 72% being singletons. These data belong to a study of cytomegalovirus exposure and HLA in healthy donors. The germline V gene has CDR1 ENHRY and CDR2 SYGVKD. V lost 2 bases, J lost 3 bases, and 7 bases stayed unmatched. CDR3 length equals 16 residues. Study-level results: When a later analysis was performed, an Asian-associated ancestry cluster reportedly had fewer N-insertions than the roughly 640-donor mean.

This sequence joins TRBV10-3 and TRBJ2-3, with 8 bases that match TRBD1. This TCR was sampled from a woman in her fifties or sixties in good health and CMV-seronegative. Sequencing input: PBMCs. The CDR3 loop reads CAISEPEGQGTDTQYF. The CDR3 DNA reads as TGTGCCATCAGTGAGCCTGAAGGACAGGGAACAGATACGCAGTATTTT.